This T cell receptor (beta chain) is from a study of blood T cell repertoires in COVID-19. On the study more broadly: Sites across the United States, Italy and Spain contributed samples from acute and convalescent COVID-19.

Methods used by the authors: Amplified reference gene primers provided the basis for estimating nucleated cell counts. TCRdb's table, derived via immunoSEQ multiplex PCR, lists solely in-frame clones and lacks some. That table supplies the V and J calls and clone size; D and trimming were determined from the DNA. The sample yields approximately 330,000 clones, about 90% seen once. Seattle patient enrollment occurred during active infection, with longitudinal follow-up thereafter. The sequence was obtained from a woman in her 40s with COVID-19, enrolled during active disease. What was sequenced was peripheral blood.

In nucleotides, the CDR3 is TGTGCCAGCAGTGCGACAGTGAGGATCACTGAAGCTTTCTTT. It is translated as CASSATVRITEAFF. V is TRBV2 and J is TRBJ1-1, with a tentative D call TRBD1 (5 bases). This CDR3 spans 14 amino acids. Germline lookup yields CDR1 SNHLY and CDR2 FYNNEI. V was cut by 4 bases and J by 4 bases, with 13 bases left in between. Based on the CDR3 plus reference TRBV2 and TRBJ1-1, the full variable domain is EPEVTQTPSHQVTQMGQEVILRCVPISNHLYFYWYRQILGQKVEFLVSFYNNEISEKSEIFDDQFSVERPDGSNFTLKIRSTKLEDSAMYFCASSATVRITEAFFGQGTRLTVV.